The 3 T cell receptor beta chains reported below all come from one sample, sequenced in a study of T cell repertoires in cytomegalovirus infection. Antigens of these TCRs are unknown. TCRdb passed the reads through MiXCR, listing each CDR3 protein once. This sample has 800,000 to 950,000 distinct CDR3 sequences, with approximately 32% found just once. This material consisted of cultured CD8+ T cells from PBMCs, taken from culture after CMV antigen stimulation. Source of these receptors: a human donor in good health (CMV status not recorded). Some clones in this sample may be carry-over from other donors' samples.

The chain is built from TRBV27 and TRBJ2-7; 9 bases line up with TRBD1. V dropped 5 bases and J dropped 7; count of bases not matched to a gene: 27. There are 20 residues in the CDR3. The germline V gene encodes CDR1 MNHEY and CDR2 SMNVEV (reference sequence). The chain's CDR3 is CASSALYRDRDFPTFREQYV. CDR3 in DNA: TGTGCCAGCAGTGCCCTCTACCGGGACAGGGACTTTCCCACTTTCCGGGAGCAGTACGTC.

There are a few counts of this clonotype. J is TRBJ1-1 and V is TRBV24-1, with D uncertain. V was shortened by 4 bases and J by 4 bases, with 15 bases between the two germline ends. CDR3 size: 15 residues. Per germline, CDR1 KGHDR and CDR2 SFDVKD. The CDR3 coding sequence is TGTGCCACCAGTGACCTGGACGGGTGGAGCACTGAAGCTTTCTTT. Its protein product is CATSDLDGWSTEAFF.

There are a few counts of this clonotype. The gene calls are TRBV20-1 and TRBJ2-1; unclear D gene. With 5 bases removed from V and 6 bases from J, the gap between germline ends came to 17 bases. The germline CDR1 and CDR2 sequences are DFQATT and SNEGSKA (reference sequence). The CDR3 spans 14 residues. The CDR3 DNA sequence: TGCAGTGCTCTTGGCCGGTACCCGTTCAATGAGCAGTTCTTC. Translating it yields CSALGRYPFNEQFF.